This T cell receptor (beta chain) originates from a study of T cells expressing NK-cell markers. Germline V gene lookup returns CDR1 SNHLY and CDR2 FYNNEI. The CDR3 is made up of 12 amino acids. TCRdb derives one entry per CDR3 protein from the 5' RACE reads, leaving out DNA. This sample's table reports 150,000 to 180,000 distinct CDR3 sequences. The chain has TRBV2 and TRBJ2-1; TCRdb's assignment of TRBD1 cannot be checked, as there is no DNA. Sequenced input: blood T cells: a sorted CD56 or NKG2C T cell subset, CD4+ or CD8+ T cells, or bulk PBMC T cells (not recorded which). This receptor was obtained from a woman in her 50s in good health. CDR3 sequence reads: CASTGNYNEQFF.